The 31 T cell receptor beta chains in this list originate from one sample, sequenced in a study of blood T cell repertoires in COVID-19. The method was immunoSEQ multiplex PCR; TCRdb's version includes in-frame clones alone and lacks a portion of them. The repertoire consists of approximately 110,000 clones, with roughly 86% occurring once and the leading ten covering 4% to 5.5%. The specimen was peripheral blood. Receptors originate from a man in his forties with acute or convalescent COVID-19.

The gene calls are TRBV6-5 and TRBJ2-3; maybe TRBD2 (5 bases). The CDR3 sequence is 14 residues long. V lost 7 bases and J 2 bases, leaving 13 bases between the germline ends. CDR1 is MNHEY, CDR2 SVGAGI, per germline. The CDR3, as DNA: TGTGCCAGCAACCCCGGCGGGTACACAGATACGCAGTATTTT. It encodes CASNPGGYTDTQYF.

This clone has just a few counts. V usage is TRBV4-2 and J usage is TRBJ2-5, with a weak D call TRBD2 (5 bases). V shed 3 bases and J shed 5 bases, with 16 bases lying between them. Germline-derived CDR1 and CDR2 are LGHNA and YNFKEQ. The CDR3 totals 15 residues. The CDR3 region has the DNA TGTGCCAGCAGCCACCCTGGCGGGCTCGGGGAGACCCAGTACTTC. Translating it yields CASSHPGGLGETQYF.

The sample holds one count of this clone. This rearrangement joins TRBV9 to TRBJ1-1; D is uncertain. Trimming took 2 bases from V and 1 from J, leaving 12 bases between them. Germline CDR1 is SGDLS and CDR2 is YYNGEE. The CDR3 extends over 15 amino acids. CDR3 sequence reads: CASSVSVTANTEAFF. CDR3 bases: TGTGCCAGCAGCGTCTCTGTTACAGCGAACACTGAAGCTTTCTTT.

The rearrangement uses TRBV20-1 and TRBJ2-2; maybe TRBD2 (6 bases). The CDR3 has 17 residues. V lost 3 bases, J lost 4 bases, and 21 bases lay in between. Germline values: CDR1 DFQATT, CDR2 SNEGSKA (reference sequence). Here the CDR3 reads CSASLASRVGRTGELFF. The DNA of the CDR3 is TGCAGTGCTAGTCTAGCGTCACGAGTGGGCCGCACCGGGGAGCTGTTTTTT.

This clone appeared a single time. This sequence joins TRBV7-8 and TRBJ2-7; possible D gene TRBD1, 6 bases. In germline, CDR1 is SGHVS, CDR2 FQNEAQ. V was shortened by 5 bases and J by 4 bases, with 24 bases between the two germline ends. The CDR3 spans 17 residues. The CDR3 nucleotides are TGTGCCAGCAGCCCGACCGTGGGGCCGCGACAGGTATACGAGCAGTACTTC. Translated: CASSPTVGPRQVYEQYF.

J is TRBJ1-5 and V is TRBV19; possibly TRBD1 for D (6 bases). The length of the CDR3 is 14 residues. The germline V and J ends were trimmed by 5 bases and 1 base, with 9 bases remaining between them. Per germline, CDR1 LNHDA and CDR2 SQIVND (reference sequence). CDR3 in amino acids: CASSSRGSNQPQHF. The CDR3 DNA reads as TGTGCCAGTAGTTCCAGGGGAAGCAATCAGCCCCAGCATTTT.

CDR3 loop: CASSLGGTGVSYNEQFF. CDR3 nucleotide sequence: TGCGCCAGCAGCTTGGGCGGGACAGGGGTTTCCTACAATGAGCAGTTCTTC. The genes are TRBV5-1 and TRBJ2-1, with TRBD1 identical over 10 bases. The CDR3 is 17 residues long. Germline CDR1 is SGHRS and CDR2 is YFSETQ. Trimming took 0 bases from V and 1 from J; bases not matched to a gene: 4.

The V call is TRBV5-1, the J call TRBJ1-5; D is perhaps TRBD1 (5 bases). Trimming removed 0 bases from V and 3 bases from J, with 13 bases in between. CDR3 length: 16 residues. Germline lookup yields CDR1 SGHRS and CDR2 YFSETQ. The CDR3 coding sequence is TGCGCCAGCAGCTTGGTGGCAGGGCCCAACAATCAGCCCCAGCATTTT. Translation gives CASSLVAGPNNQPQHF.

This chain joins TRBV19 and TRBJ1-5; perhaps TRBD1 as D (5 bases). With 10 bases removed from V and 2 bases from J, the gap between germline ends came to 9 bases. The CDR3 runs to 12 residues. CDR1 and CDR2 from the germline V gene are LNHDA and SQIVND (reference sequence). The CDR3 here is CATDRGNQPQHF. DNA for the CDR3: TGTGCCACAGACAGAGGCAATCAGCCCCAGCATTTT.

The rearrangement uses TRBV30 and TRBJ2-1; a weak D match, TRBD2 (5 bases). Germline V gene sequence: CDR1 GTSNPN, CDR2 SVGIG (reference sequence). The CDR3 sequence is 16 residues long. Trimming took off 2 bases at V and 0 bases at J, with 14 bases between the two ends. Here the CDR3 DNA reads TGTGCCTGGAGTAAGGTAGCGAGGAACTCCTACAATGAGCAGTTCTTC. Translation gives CAWSKVARNSYNEQFF.

The rearrangement uses TRBV24-1 and TRBJ2-1; a weak D match, TRBD1 (5 bases). CDR3 length: 16 residues. Germline values: CDR1 KGHDR, CDR2 SFDVKD. V was clipped by 2 bases and J by 2 bases, with 12 bases between them. CDR3 region: CATSDSDKPTYNEQFF. CDR3 in DNA: TGTGCCACCAGTGATTCGGACAAACCCACCTACAATGAGCAGTTCTTC.

This clone is a singleton in its sample. V is TRBV6-5 and J is TRBJ2-3, with D tentatively TRBD2 (6 bases). The CDR3 is 13 residues long. Trimming cost V 4 bases and J 3 bases, with 8 bases left between them. Germline lookup yields CDR1 MNHEY and CDR2 SVGAGI. The CDR3 bases are TGTGCCAGCAGTTCCGGGAGTACAGATACGCAGTATTTT. It codes for CASSSGSTDTQYF.

The chain recombines TRBV4-1 with TRBJ2-1; no definite D call. V lost 3 bases, J lost 12 bases, and 9 bases lay in between. Looked up from germline, CDR1 is MGHRA and CDR2 is YSYEKL. The CDR3 loop spans 11 amino acids. In DNA, the CDR3 is TGCGCCAGCAGCCACCCTCGAGGGCAGTTCTTC. It translates to CASSHPRGQFF.

The chain uses TRBV19 and TRBJ2-1, with TRBD2 identical over 10 bases. The CDR3 runs 18 residues. Germline V gene data show CDR1 as LNHDA and CDR2 as SQIVND (reference sequence). Unmatched junction bases numbered 14, after V lost 4 bases and J lost 5 bases. The CDR3 DNA is TGTGCCAGTAGTAGACGGGCTAGCGGGAGTGTTCGGAACAATGAGCAGTTCTTC. Its protein is CASSRRASGSVRNNEQFF.

This rearrangement joins TRBV5-6 to TRBJ1-5; 8 nucleotides align to TRBD1. CDR1 is SGHDT, CDR2 YYEEEE, per germline. The CDR3 has 15 amino acids. With V trimmed by 4 bases and J by 4 bases, 7 bases remained unmatched. The CDR3 loop is CASSPRTGTNQPQHF. DNA of the CDR3: TGTGCCAGCAGCCCCCGGACAGGGACGAATCAGCCCCAGCATTTT.

This chain links TRBV11-2 with TRBJ2-1; 9 bases match TRBD2. The CDR3 has 16 amino acids. CDR1 and CDR2 from the germline V gene are SGHAT and FQNNGV. The trim removed 5 bases at V and 4 bases at J, leaving 9 bases unmatched. CDR3 loop: CASSPGAGGEYNEQFF. CDR3 bases: TGTGCCAGCAGCCCGGGGGCGGGAGGGGAGTACAATGAGCAGTTCTTC. The full variable domain, completed using reference TRBV11-2 and TRBJ2-1, is EAGVAQSPRYKIIEKRQSVAFWCNPISGHATLYWYQQILGQGPKLLIQFQNNGVVDDSQLPKDRFSAERLKGVDSTLKIQPAKLEDSAVYLCASSPGAGGEYNEQFFGPGTRLTVL.

The chain is built from TRBV7-2 and TRBJ2-5, with unresolved D. CDR3 length equals 12 residues. Germline lookup yields CDR1 SGHTA and CDR2 FQGNSA. V dropped 5 bases and J dropped 5 bases, with 9 bases sitting between them. CDR3 nucleotide sequence: TGTGCCAGCAGCCCTAGGTGGGAGACCCAGTACTTC. Amino acids: CASSPRWETQYF. The full variable domain, rest sourced from reference TRBV7-2 and TRBJ2-5, is GAGVSQSPSNKVTEKGKDVELRCDPISGHTALYWYRQSLGQGLEFLIYFQGNSAPDKSGLPSDRFSAERTGGSVSTLTIQRTQQEDSAVYLCASSPRWETQYFGPGTRLLVL.

The DNA for the CDR3 is TGTGCCAGCAGCTTATCATCCGGCCCGGAGGGCAATCAGCCCCAGCATTTT. Protein sequence: CASSLSSGPEGNQPQHF. This rearrangement joins TRBV7-2 to TRBJ1-5; D gene ambiguous. From germline, CDR1 is SGHTA and CDR2 FQGNSA. The CDR3 totals 17 residues. The ends were cut back, 2 bases at V and 2 bases at J, with 16 bases in the middle.

The rearrangement links TRBV24-1 to TRBJ2-1, with TRBD2 matching 16 bases. CDR1 is KGHDR and CDR2 is SFDVKD in the germline V gene. The CDR3 consists of 18 residues. V gave up 5 bases and J gave up 2 bases; unmatched junction bases: 5. CDR3 sequence: CATSGGLAGGNTYNEQFF. In DNA, the CDR3 is TGTGCCACCAGTGGGGGACTAGCGGGAGGGAATACCTACAATGAGCAGTTCTTC.

This chain links TRBV2 with TRBJ1-5; no firm D call. Germline CDR1 reads SNHLY; CDR2 reads FYNNEI. The ends were cut back, 1 base at V and 4 bases at J, with 14 bases in the middle. The CDR3 extends over 16 amino acids. The chain's CDR3 is CASSEVGGLRNQPQHF. In DNA, the CDR3 is TGTGCCAGCAGTGAAGTTGGAGGATTGAGGAATCAGCCCCAGCATTTT. The full variable domain, in which reference TRBV2 and TRBJ1-5 provide the parts outside the CDR3, is EPEVTQTPSHQVTQMGQEVILRCVPISNHLYFYWYRQILGQKVEFLVSFYNNEISEKSEIFDDQFSVERPDGSNFTLKIRSTKLEDSAMYFCASSEVGGLRNQPQHFGDGTRLSIL.

This clone has only one observation. This chain joins TRBV12-5 and TRBJ2-7; 8 nucleotides match TRBD2. The CDR3 extends over 15 amino acids. Germline-derived CDR1 and CDR2 are LGHNT and FRNRAP. J lost 3 bases, V lost 6 bases, and 10 bases had no gene match. CDR3 sequence: CASGSGGANDYEQYF. The CDR3, as DNA: TGTGCTAGTGGCTCGGGGGGGGCTAACGACTACGAGCAGTACTTC.

The chain carries TRBV7-2 and TRBJ1-3; 11 nucleotides align to TRBD1. Germline V lookup: CDR1 SGHTA, CDR2 FQGNSA. This CDR3 has 16 residues. Unmatched junction bases numbered 4, after V lost 5 bases and J lost 1 base. Written as DNA, the CDR3 is TGTGCCAGCAGCCAGGGACAGGGGGTGTCTGGAAACACCATATATTTT. Translating it yields CASSQGQGVSGNTIYF.

This sequence joins TRBV19 and TRBJ2-7; maybe TRBD2 (5 bases). This CDR3 comprises 16 residues. Looked up from germline, CDR1 is LNHDA and CDR2 is SQIVND (reference sequence). V was pared by 3 bases and J by 0 bases, with 15 bases between. CDR3 DNA sequence: TGTGCCAGTAGTATTCACGGACCGGGAAGCTCCTACGAGCAGTACTTC. This sequence encodes CASSIHGPGSSYEQYF.

The V and J genes are TRBV29-1 and TRBJ2-5; 7 bases are shared with TRBD2. CDR3 length equals 11 residues. Germline V gene lookup returns CDR1 SQVTM and CDR2 ANQGSEA. Germline trimming cut 5 bases from V and 5 bases from J; bases unmatched to any gene: 2. Written as DNA, the CDR3 is TGCAGCGTTAACGGGGGGGAGACCCAGTACTTC. Encoded protein: CSVNGGETQYF. Variable domain in full (rest from reference TRBV29-1 and TRBJ2-5): SAVISQKPSRDICQRGTSLTIQCQVDSQVTMMFWYRQQPGQSLTLIATANQGSEATYESGFVIDKFPISRPNLTFSTLTVSNMSPEDSSIYLCSVNGGETQYFGPGTRLLVL.

This rearrangement joins TRBV5-4 to TRBJ2-5; 7 nucleotides match TRBD1. In germline, CDR1 is SGHNT, CDR2 YYREEE (reference sequence). V lost 5 bases and J lost 4; bases outside the gene matches: 8. CDR3 length: 14 residues. For the CDR3, the DNA is TGTGCCAGCAGAGCAGACAGGGAAAGAGAGACCCAGTACTTC. Protein product: CASRADRERETQYF.

V and J are TRBV6-1 and TRBJ1-6; the D is unclear. Germline V gene sequence: CDR1 MNHNS, CDR2 SASEGT. This CDR3 is built from 13 residues. V lost 2 bases, J lost 7 bases, and 6 bases lay in between. CDR3: CASSELRNSPLHF. The DNA of the CDR3 is TGTGCCAGCAGTGAACTTCGGAATTCACCCCTCCACTTT.

The chain couples TRBV10-1 to TRBJ1-5; tentatively, D is TRBD1 (5 bases). Deletions cut 4 bases from V and 5 bases from J, with 9 bases between. Germline V lookup: CDR1 WNHNN, CDR2 SYGVQD (reference sequence). The CDR3 has 13 residues. CDR3 nucleotide sequence: TGCGCCAGCAGTGTAGGGGCCGATCAGCCCCAGCATTTT. This gives the protein CASSVGADQPQHF.

This clone was observed at least ten times. This sample also contains other DNA sequences that code for the same CDR3. The rearrangement links TRBV10-3 to TRBJ2-1; 7 bases map to TRBD1. Germline values: CDR1 ENHRY, CDR2 SYGVKD. With V trimmed by 3 bases and J by 8 bases, 10 bases remained unmatched. CDR3 size: 15 residues. CDR3 in amino acids: CAISDRRTGVDEQFF. The DNA for the CDR3 is TGTGCCATCAGTGACCGAAGAACAGGGGTCGATGAGCAGTTCTTC.

The chain has TRBV7-2 and TRBJ2-6; D gene ambiguous. Germline CDR1 reads SGHTA; CDR2 reads FQGNSA. The ends were cut back, 1 base at V and 0 bases at J, with 10 bases in the middle. The CDR3 covers 17 residues. Here the CDR3 DNA reads TGTGCCAGCAGCTTAGATGAGTGGTTCTCTGGGGCCAACGTCCTGACTTTC. It yields the protein CASSLDEWFSGANVLTF.

The chain employs TRBV10-3 and TRBJ1-2, with a tentative D call TRBD1 (5 bases). CDR1 and CDR2 from the germline V gene are ENHRY and SYGVKD. CDR3 length equals 13 residues. Trimming removed 6 bases from V and 3 bases from J, with 11 bases in between. The CDR3 loop is CAISQGEDYGYTF. The CDR3 region has the DNA TGTGCCATCAGCCAGGGTGAGGACTATGGCTACACCTTC.

The rearrangement joins TRBV10-1 to TRBJ2-2; no reliable D call. The CDR3 runs 12 residues. Trimming shortened V by 3 bases and J by 9 bases, and 8 bases separated the two germline ends. Germline V gene data show CDR1 as WNHNN and CDR2 as SYGVQD (reference sequence). CDR3 sequence: CASSDSSRELFF. CDR3 nucleotide sequence: TGCGCCAGCAGTGATTCGAGCCGGGAGCTGTTTTTT.